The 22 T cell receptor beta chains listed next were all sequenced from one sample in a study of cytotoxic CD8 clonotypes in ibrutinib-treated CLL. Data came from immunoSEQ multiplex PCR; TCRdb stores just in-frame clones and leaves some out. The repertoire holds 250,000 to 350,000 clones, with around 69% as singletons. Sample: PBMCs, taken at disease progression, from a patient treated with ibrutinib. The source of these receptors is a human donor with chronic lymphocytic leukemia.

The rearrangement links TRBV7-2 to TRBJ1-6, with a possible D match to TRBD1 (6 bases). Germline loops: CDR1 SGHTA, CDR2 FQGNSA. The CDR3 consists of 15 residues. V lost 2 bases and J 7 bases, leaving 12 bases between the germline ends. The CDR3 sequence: CASSLLGGVNSPLHF. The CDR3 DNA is TGTGCCAGCAGCTTATTAGGGGGAGTAAATTCACCCCTCCACTTT.

The CDR3 bases are TGTGCCAGCAGTTCCCCACGACGAGCGGGGTTGAATCAGCCCCAGCATTTT. Its protein is CASSSPRRAGLNQPQHF. The chain combines TRBV28 with TRBJ1-5; D unresolved. Germline CDR1 MDHEN, CDR2 SYDVKM. Between the trimmed V and J ends, which lost 4 bases and 4 bases, there was a span of 20 bases. The CDR3 runs to 17 residues. The whole variable domain, filled in from reference TRBV28 and TRBJ1-5, reads DVKVTQSSRYLVKRTGEKVFLECVQDMDHENMFWYRQDPGLGLRLIYFSYDVKMKEKGDIPEGYSVSREKKERFSLILESASTNQTSMYLCASSSPRRAGLNQPQHFGDGTRLSIL.

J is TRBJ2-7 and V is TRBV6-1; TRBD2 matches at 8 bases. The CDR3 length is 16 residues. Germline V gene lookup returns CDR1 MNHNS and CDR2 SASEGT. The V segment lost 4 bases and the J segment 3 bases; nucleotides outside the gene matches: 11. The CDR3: CASSGWTRREVYEQYF. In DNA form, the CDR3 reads TGTGCCAGCAGTGGCTGGACTAGGCGGGAGGTCTACGAGCAGTACTTC.

CDR3 DNA: TGTGCCAGCAGCACAAGGGAGGGCTACACCTTC. This codes for CASSTREGYTF. V usage is TRBV9 and J usage is TRBJ1-2; the D is unclear. Germline lookup yields CDR1 SGDLS and CDR2 YYNGEE. V lost 4 bases, J lost 8 bases, and 9 bases lay in between. There are 11 residues in the CDR3.

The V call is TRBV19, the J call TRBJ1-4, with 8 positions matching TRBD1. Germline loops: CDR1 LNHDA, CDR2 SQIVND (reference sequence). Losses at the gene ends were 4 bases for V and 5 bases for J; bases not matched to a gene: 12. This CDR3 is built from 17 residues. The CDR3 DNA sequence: TGTGCCAGTAGTACCATCACCGGGACAGGCTTAAATGAAAAACTGTTTTTT. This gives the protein CASSTITGTGLNEKLFF.

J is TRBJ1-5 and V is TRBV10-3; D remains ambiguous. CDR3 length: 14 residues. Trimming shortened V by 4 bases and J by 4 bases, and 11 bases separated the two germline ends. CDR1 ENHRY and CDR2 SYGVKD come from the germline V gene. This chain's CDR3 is CAISADVGNQPQHF. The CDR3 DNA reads TGTGCCATCAGTGCCGATGTGGGAAATCAGCCCCAGCATTTT.

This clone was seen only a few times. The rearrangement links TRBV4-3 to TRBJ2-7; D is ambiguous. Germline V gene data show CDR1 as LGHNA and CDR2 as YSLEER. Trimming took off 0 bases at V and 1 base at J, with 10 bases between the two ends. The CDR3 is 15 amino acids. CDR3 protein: CASSQETLLSYEQYF. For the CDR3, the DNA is TGCGCCAGCAGCCAAGAGACACTGCTATCCTACGAGCAGTACTTC.

DNA for the CDR3: TGTGCCAGCAGTTACTTACAGGGGGCGGTGGGGACTGAAGCTTTCTTT. It yields the protein CASSYLQGAVGTEAFF. The chain uses TRBV6-6 and TRBJ1-1, with 9 bases fitting TRBD1. CDR1 MNHNY and CDR2 SVGAGI come from the germline V gene (reference sequence). V shed 1 base, J shed 5 bases, and the junction held 8 bases outside the gene matches. The CDR3 runs to 16 residues.

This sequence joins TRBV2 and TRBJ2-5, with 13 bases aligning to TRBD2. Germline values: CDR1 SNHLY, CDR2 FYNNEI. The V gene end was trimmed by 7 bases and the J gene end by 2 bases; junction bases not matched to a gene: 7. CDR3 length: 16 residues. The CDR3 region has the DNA TGTGCCAGCAAAACCGGGACTAGCGGGGAACAAGAGACCCAGTACTTC. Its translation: CASKTGTSGEQETQYF.

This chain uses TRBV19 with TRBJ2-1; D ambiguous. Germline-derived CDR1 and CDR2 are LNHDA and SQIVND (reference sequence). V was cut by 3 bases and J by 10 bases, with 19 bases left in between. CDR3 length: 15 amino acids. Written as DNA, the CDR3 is TGTGCCAGTAGTATCCACCCGGGCTTGGTAAGGGAGCAGTTCTTC. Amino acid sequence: CASSIHPGLVREQFF.

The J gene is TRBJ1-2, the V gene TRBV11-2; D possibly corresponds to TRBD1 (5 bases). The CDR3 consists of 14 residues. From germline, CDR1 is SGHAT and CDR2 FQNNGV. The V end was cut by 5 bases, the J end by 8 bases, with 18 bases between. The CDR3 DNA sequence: TGTGCCAGCAGCCCGGCCGGCAGGGAAAACGGCTACACCTTC. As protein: CASSPAGRENGYTF.

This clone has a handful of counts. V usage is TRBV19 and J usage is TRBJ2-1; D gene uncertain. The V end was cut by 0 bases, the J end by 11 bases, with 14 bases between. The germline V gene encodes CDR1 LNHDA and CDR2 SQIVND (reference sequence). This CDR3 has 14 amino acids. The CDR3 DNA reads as TGTGCCAGTAGTATAGATTGGAACGGAAACAAGCAGTTCTTC. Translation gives CASSIDWNGNKQFF.

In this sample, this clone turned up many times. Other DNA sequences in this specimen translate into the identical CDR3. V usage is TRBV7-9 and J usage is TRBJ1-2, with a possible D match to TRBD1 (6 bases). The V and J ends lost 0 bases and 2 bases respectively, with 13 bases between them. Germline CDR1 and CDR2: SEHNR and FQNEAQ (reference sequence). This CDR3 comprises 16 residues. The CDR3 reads CASSLAVGQINYGYTF. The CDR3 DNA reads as TGTGCCAGCAGCTTAGCGGTTGGACAGATAAACTATGGCTACACCTTC.

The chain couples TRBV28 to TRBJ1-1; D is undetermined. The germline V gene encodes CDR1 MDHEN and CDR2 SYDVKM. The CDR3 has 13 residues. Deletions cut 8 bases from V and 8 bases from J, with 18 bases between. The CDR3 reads CASSTRANVEAFF. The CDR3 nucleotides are TGTGCCAGCTCGACCCGGGCCAACGTAGAAGCTTTCTTT.

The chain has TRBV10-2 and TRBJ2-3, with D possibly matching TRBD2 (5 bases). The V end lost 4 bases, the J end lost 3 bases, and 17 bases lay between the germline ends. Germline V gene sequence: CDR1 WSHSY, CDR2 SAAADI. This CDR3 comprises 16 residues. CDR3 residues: CASSGLSFGKTDTQYF. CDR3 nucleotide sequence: TGCGCCAGCAGTGGGTTGTCCTTCGGGAAGACAGATACGCAGTATTTT.

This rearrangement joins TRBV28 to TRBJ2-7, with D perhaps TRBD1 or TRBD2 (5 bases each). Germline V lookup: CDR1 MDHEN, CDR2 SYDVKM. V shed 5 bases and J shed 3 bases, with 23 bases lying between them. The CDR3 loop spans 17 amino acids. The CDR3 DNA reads TGTGCCAGCAGTGGGGGAGCGACAAGGGCCGCGGACTACGAGCAGTACTTC. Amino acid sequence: CASSGGATRAADYEQYF.

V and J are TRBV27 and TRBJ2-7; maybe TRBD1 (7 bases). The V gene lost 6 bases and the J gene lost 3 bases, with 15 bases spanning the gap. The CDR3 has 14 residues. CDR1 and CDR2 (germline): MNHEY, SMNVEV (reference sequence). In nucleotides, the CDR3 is TGTGCCAGCAGCCACGGACAGGAGGGCTACGAGCAGTACTTC. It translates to CASSHGQEGYEQYF.

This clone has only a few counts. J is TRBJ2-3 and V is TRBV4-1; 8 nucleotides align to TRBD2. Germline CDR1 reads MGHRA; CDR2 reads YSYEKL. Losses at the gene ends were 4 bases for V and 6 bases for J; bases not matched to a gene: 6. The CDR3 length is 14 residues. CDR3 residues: CASSPGGARDTQYF. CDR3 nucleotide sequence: TGCGCCAGCAGCCCGGGGGGGGCCAGGGATACGCAGTATTTT.

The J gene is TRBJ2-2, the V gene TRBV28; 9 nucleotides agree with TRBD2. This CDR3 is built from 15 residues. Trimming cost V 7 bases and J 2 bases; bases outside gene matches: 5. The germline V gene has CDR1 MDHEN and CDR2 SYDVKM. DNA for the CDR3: TGTGCCAGCATGATGACTAGCGGAAACACCGGGGAGCTGTTTTTT. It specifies CASMMTSGNTGELFF.

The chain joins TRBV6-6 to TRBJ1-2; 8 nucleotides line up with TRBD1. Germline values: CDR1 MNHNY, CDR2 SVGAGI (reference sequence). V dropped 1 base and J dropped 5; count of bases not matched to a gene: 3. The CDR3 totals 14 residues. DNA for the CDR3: TGTGCCAGCAGTTACTTGGGACAGGCGTATGGCTACACCTTC. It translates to CASSYLGQAYGYTF.

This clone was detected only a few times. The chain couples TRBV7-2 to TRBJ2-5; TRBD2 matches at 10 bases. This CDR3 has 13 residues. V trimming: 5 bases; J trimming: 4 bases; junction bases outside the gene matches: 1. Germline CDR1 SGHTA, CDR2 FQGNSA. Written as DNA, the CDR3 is TGTGCCAGCAGCGCTAGCGGGGGAGAGACCCAGTACTTC. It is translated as CASSASGGETQYF.

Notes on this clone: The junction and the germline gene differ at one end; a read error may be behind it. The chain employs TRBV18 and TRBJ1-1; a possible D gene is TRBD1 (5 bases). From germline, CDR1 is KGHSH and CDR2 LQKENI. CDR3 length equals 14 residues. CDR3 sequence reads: CASSPPRVNTEAFF. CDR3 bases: TGTGCCAGCTCACCCCCCAGGGTGAACACTGAAGCCTTCTTT.